This TCR beta chain was profiled in a study of T cells in Graves' hyperthyroidism and ophthalmopathy (dated by TCRdb to 2018 to 2020). For the study in its entirety: Peripheral blood was collected at initial diagnosis, before any treatment. To identify TCR V-J signatures that set the groups apart, the researchers used a discovery cohort of 100 patients, made up of under 45 with Graves' ophthalmopathy and approximately 57 with stable Graves' hyperthyroidism. For training and testing, the 100 or so patients in the discovery cohort were randomly divided in a 7:3 ratio. After sampling, hyperthyroidism patients received methimazole starting at 30 mg daily, and ophthalmopathy patients received high-dose intravenous methylprednisolone. The paper describes TCR Vbeta CDR3 sequencing of fewer than 150 peripheral blood samples, made up of 43 ophthalmopathy patients, approximately 73 hyperthyroidism patients and about 17 progressor patients. In six Graves' hyperthyroidism patients, the study also compared T-cell repertoires from thyroid tissue with T-cell repertoires from blood. Prospective prediction of ophthalmopathy was tested in an independent validation cohort consisting of roughly 19 hyperthyroidism patients and approximately 16 patients who later progressed to ophthalmopathy. Broad study findings and their caveats: In validation, progression to ophthalmopathy was predicted by the model with roughly 71% sensitivity and roughly 76% specificity, a median of around 5.9 months before onset. Blood samples also contained most of the expanded thyroid clonotypes (frequency above 0.001), which suggests that blood repertoires may reflect thyroid immune responses. A model built on a 13 V-J signature distinguished ophthalmopathy from stable hyperthyroidism, reaching roughly 88% sensitivity and 81.08% specificity in cross-validation and 80%/75% in testing. Sample size was not statistically predetermined, and investigators were not blinded to group allocation.

Amplification of TCR beta CDR3 regions was carried out from RNA transcripts. A first-round RT-PCR of the TCR CDR3 used the HTBI primer set with the Qiagen OneStep RT-PCR kit. Libraries were constructed in a second round of multiplex PCR, after which size selection and purification were carried out. Sequencing of the libraries was done on an Illumina HiSeq2000 using paired-end 100 bp reads. The authors' pipeline ran thus. Raw data were processed with SOAPnuke, discarding reads with adapters, uncalled bases, mean Phred below 15, or no exact constant-primer or identifier match. COPE v1.2.5 was used to merge the high-quality paired reads, and each unique nucleotide sequence was defined as a clonotype. MiTCR v1.1 was used to align clonotypes to the IMGT TRBV, TRBD and TRBJ reference segments. The analysis included only V-J combinations with a frequency above 0.0001, which together covered more than 99% of the repertoires. A TCS score was defined as the ratio of F50 (clonal expansion) to E x V (chaos), with BLOSUM62-based TCRdist applied between CDR3 peptides within each V-J. Welch's t-statistics and random forest reduced 450 to 600 V-J features to roughly 13, which were used in a naive Bayes classifier (R e1071). TCRdb trimmed the raw reads at Q25, called clones with MiXCR and kept productive beta chains. Each entry merges the rows of one CDR3 protein and shows their most common DNA and genes. These V and J calls originate from TCRdb's pipeline instead of the authors' own analysis. Across this sample there are a few hundred thousand distinct CDR3 sequences, with 14% to 15% seen only once. The top ten clones comprise 32% of the sample.

A patient counted as having stable Graves' hyperthyroidism if no progression to ophthalmopathy occurred over 18 months of follow-up. Hyperthyroidism patients were newly diagnosed, with disease duration under 2 months, and aged 18 to 65 years. The study excluded patients with uncontrolled infections, other autoimmune diseases, pregnancy or lactation. Diagnoses were based on clinical symptoms, serum thyroxine and TRAb, thyroid ultrasound and orbital computed tomography. PBMCs were isolated from 7.5 to 10 ml of fresh peripheral blood by Ficoll-Paque density gradient centrifugation. Trizol reagent was used to extract total RNA, and RNA quality was then checked on an Agilent 2100 Bioanalyzer. This clonotype came up a few times. The target of this receptor is not known. Within one base of it there is no much larger clone, and no base qualities were kept. The sample comprised blood. The clonotype comes from a woman under 40 with Graves' hyperthyroidism.

The CDR3 region: CASSPRELAGRSLTDTQYF. The nucleotides are TGTGCCAGCTCACCCCGGGAGCTAGCGGGAAGATCCCTCACAGATACGCAGTATTTT. The chain employs TRBV18 and TRBJ2-3; 9 nucleotides in the junction match TRBD2. V is pruned by 3 bases and J by 2 bases, leaving 15 bases of the junction without a gene match. According to the germline V gene, CDR1 reads KGHSH and CDR2 reads LQKENI. The cysteine opens and the phenylalanine closes a CDR3 of 19 amino acids. The only DNA kept is the CDR3, 57 bases in frame from the first base. With the portions outside the CDR3 filled from the reference TRBV18 and TRBJ2-3 genes, the complete variable region becomes NAGVMQNPRHLVRRRGQEARLRCSPMKGHSHVYWYRQLPEEGLKFMVYLQKENIIDESGMPKERFSAEFPKEGPSILRIQQVVRGDSAAYFCASSPRELAGRSLTDTQYFGPGTRLTVL.